This TCR beta chain emerged from a study of T cells in tumors after PD-1 blockade. At the level of the study: Patients received pembrolizumab 200 mg every 3 weeks or cemiplimab 350 mg every 2 weeks. Some patients also took daily vismodegib 150 mg during anti-PD-1 treatment. Study-wide results and limits: Expanded exhausted CD8+ clones after therapy were mostly novel clonotypes. Two pre-treatment samples showed no clonal replacement between them.

The CDR3 length is 15 residues. Looked up from germline, CDR1 is MDHEN and CDR2 is SYDVKM. V shed 7 bases and J shed 4 bases, with 20 bases lying between them. Worth noting for this clone: Its antigen remains unknown.

Sequencing used immunoSEQ multiplex PCR; TCRdb keeps in-frame clones, though not all of them. The sample records around 7,000 clones, nearly 70% being singletons. The chain combines TRBV28 with TRBJ2-7, with D perhaps matching TRBD1 (5 bases). The TCR originated in a human donor with basal cell carcinoma. The material was tumor tissue, obtained after anti-PD-1 treatment. CDR3 in amino acids: CASIKTVDPSYEQYF. DNA of the CDR3: TGTGCCAGCATTAAGACAGTGGATCCAAGTTACGAGCAGTACTTC.